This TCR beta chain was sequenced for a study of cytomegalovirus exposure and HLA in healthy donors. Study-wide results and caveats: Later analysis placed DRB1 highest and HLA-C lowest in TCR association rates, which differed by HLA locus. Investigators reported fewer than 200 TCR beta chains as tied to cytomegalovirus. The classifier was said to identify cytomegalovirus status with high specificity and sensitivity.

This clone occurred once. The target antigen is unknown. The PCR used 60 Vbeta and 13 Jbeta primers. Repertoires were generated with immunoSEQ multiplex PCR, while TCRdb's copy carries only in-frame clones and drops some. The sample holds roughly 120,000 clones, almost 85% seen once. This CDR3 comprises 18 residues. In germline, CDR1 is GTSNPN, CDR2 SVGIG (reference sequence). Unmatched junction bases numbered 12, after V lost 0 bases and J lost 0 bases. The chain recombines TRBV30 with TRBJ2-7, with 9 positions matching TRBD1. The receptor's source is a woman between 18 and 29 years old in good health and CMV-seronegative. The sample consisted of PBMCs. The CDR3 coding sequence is TGTGCCTGGAGTGTTAGGGACAGGGACCTTGTGTTCTCCTACGAGCAGTACTTC. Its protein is CAWSVRDRDLVFSYEQYF.